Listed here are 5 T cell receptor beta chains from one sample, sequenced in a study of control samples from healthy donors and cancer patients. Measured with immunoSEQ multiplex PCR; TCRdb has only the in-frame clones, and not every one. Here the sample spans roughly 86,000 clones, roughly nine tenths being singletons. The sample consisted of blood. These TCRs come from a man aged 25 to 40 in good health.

This CDR3 is CASSLTGGYEKLFF. The CDR3 DNA sequence: TGTGCCAGCAGCTTGACAGGGGGCTATGAAAAACTGTTTTTT. V usage is TRBV28 and J usage is TRBJ1-4; TRBD1 matches 10 bases. Trimming removed 6 bases from V and 6 bases from J; junction bases left unmatched: 4. Germline V gene lookup returns CDR1 MDHEN and CDR2 SYDVKM. The CDR3 totals 14 residues.

CDR3 amino acids: CASSQEAATNEKLFF. As DNA, the CDR3 is TGCGCCAGCAGCCAAGAGGCAGCAACTAATGAAAAACTGTTTTTT. This chain uses TRBV4-1 with TRBJ1-4; D remains ambiguous. Germline lookup yields CDR1 MGHRA and CDR2 YSYEKL. The CDR3 consists of 15 residues. The V end lost 0 bases, the J end lost 0 bases, and 5 bases lay between the germline ends.

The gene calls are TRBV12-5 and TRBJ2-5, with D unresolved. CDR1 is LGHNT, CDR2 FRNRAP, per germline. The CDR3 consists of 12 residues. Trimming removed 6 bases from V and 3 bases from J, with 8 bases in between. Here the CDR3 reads CASGSSEETQYF. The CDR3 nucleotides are TGTGCTAGTGGCTCAAGCGAAGAGACCCAGTACTTC.

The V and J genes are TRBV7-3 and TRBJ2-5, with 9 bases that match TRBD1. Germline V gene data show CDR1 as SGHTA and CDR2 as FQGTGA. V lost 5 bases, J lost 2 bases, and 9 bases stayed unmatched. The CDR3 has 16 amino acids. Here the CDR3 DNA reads TGTGCCAGCAGCCCCGGGACAGGGATTACGCAAGAGACCCAGTACTTC. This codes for CASSPGTGITQETQYF. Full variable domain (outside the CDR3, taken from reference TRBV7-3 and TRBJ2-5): GAGVSQTPSNKVTEKGKYVELRCDPISGHTALYWYRQSLGQGPEFLIYFQGTGAADDSGLPNDRFFAVRPEGSVSTLKIQRTERGDSAVYLCASSPGTGITQETQYFGPGTRLLVL.

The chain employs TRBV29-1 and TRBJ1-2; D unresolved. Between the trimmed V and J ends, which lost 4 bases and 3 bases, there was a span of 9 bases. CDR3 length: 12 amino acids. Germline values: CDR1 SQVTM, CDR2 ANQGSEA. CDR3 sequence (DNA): TGCAGCGTTGGGTCCGGGTACTATGGCTACACCTTC. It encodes CSVGSGYYGYTF.